This entry describes one T cell receptor (beta chain). The antigen is not known. The data were produced by immunoSEQ multiplex PCR, yet TCRdb's version contains in-frame clones alone and is incomplete. The data hold 5,000 to 7,000 clones, with 55% to 75% observed a single time. The sample belongs to a study of CD8 T cell repertoires and HIV-1 epitope variants. Study at large: Twenty-five autologous and known Gag and Nef epitope variant peptides each stimulated T cells separately. Tested: three Gag epitope families, Nef HW9 and YT9.

The CDR3 has 15 amino acids. Germline CDR1 MNHEY, CDR2 SVGAGI. V lost 7 bases to trimming and J lost 9 bases; unmatched junction nucleotides: 11. The sequencing sample was made of cultured CD8+ T cells derived from PBMCs. The chain recombines TRBV6-5 with TRBJ1-6; 8 bases line up with TRBD1. This clonotype was obtained from a male donor with HIV. The CDR3 coding sequence is TGTGCCAGCACCCTCGATGGACAGGGTAGTTCACCCCTCCACTTT. It translates to CASTLDGQGSSPLHF.